The rows below give T cell receptor beta chains drawn from one sample of a study of cytomegalovirus exposure and HLA in healthy donors. Produced via immunoSEQ multiplex PCR; TCRdb's table is partial and in-frame only. The data show about 120,000 clones, 80% to 85% seen once. Sequencing was done on a sample of PBMCs. These receptors originate from a man aged 25-45 years in good health and CMV-seronegative. Each CDR3 is given with its conserved first and last residue. D genes are given only for firm matches. Clone size, where shown, is once, few, many, or a class for clones that have expanded.

-,TRBV7-2,TRBJ1-1,-,CASSISSGFQNTEAFF,TGTGCCAGCAGCATTAGTTCAGGATTCCAGAACACTGAAGCTTTCTTT
TRBD1,TRBV6-5,TRBJ2-4,-,CAGLTGGQRNSQYF,TGTGCCGGCCTGACAGGGGGACAGAGAAACAGTCAGTACTTC
-,TRBV19,TRBJ2-6,-,CASSIDGGRATGANVLTF,TGTGCCAGTAGTATAGATGGGGGCAGGGCCACTGGGGCCAACGTCCTGACTTTC
-,TRBV25-1,TRBJ1-2,-,CASSRQNYGYTF,TGTGCCAGCAGTCGACAGAACTATGGCTACACCTTC
-,TRBV6-5,TRBJ1-6,few,CASSRQSYNSPLHF,TGTGCCAGCAGCCGACAGTCCTATAATTCACCCCTCCACTTT
TRBD1,TRBV18,TRBJ2-2,-,CASSRGQGTNTGELFF,TGTGCCAGCTCACGGGGACAGGGGACGAACACCGGGGAGCTGTTTTTT
-,TRBV6-1,TRBJ2-7,-,CASSETQNLRLEQYF,TGTGCCAGCAGTGAAACCCAGAATTTACGTCTGGAGCAGTACTTC
-,TRBV18,TRBJ2-7,-,CASSPLNLGSNSYEQYF,TGTGCCAGCTCACCACTCAACTTGGGCTCAAACTCCTACGAGCAGTACTTC
-,TRBV28,TRBJ1-2,-,CASSSVSGGNYGYTF,TGTGCCAGCAGTTCGGTCTCGGGAGGAAACTATGGCTACACCTTC
-,TRBV6-1,TRBJ1-1,-,CASSQRGGGTEAFF,TGTGCCAGCAGCCAGAGAGGGGGAGGGACTGAAGCTTTCTTT
-,TRBV6-5,TRBJ1-2,-,CASSSWQGYGYTF,TGTGCCAGCAGTTCGTGGCAGGGCTATGGCTACACCTTC
TRBD2,TRBV6-1,TRBJ2-1,-,CASSASGGSYNEQFF,TGTGCCAGCAGTGCGAGCGGGGGGTCTTACAATGAGCAGTTCTTC
TRBD1,TRBV6-5,TRBJ1-2,few,CASSTGQGSSSGYTF,TGTGCCAGCAGTACCGGACAGGGTAGTTCCTCTGGCTACACCTTC
-,TRBV7-9,TRBJ2-5,-,CASSVDYQETQYF,TGTGCCAGCAGCGTGGACTACCAAGAGACCCAGTACTTC
-,TRBV2,TRBJ1-6,-,CATTGPGLLNSPLHF,TGTGCCACAACGGGCCCAGGGTTATTAAATTCACCCCTCCACTTT
-,TRBV13,TRBJ1-6,once,CASSLRGSPLHF,TGTGCCAGCAGCTTACGGGGTTCACCCCTCCACTTT
-,TRBV5-1,TRBJ1-6,-,CASSLGEQLSSYNSPLHF,TGCGCCAGCAGCTTGGGAGAACAGCTAAGCTCCTATAATTCACCCCTCCACTTT
-,TRBV19,TRBJ2-7,few,CASSPKTGYEQYF,TGTGCCAGTAGTCCGAAGACAGGCTACGAGCAGTACTTC
TRBD2,TRBV7-9,TRBJ2-5,-,CSSSLGDLAGLQETQYF,TGTTCCAGCAGCCTGGGGGACCTAGCGGGACTCCAAGAGACCCAGTACTTC
TRBD1,TRBV5-1,TRBJ2-7,-,CASSPRDRATYEQYF,TGCGCCAGCAGCCCGCGGGACAGGGCAACCTACGAGCAGTACTTC
TRBD2,TRBV5-1,TRBJ2-5,few,CASSFKAGGSGAQYF,TGCGCCAGCAGCTTTAAGGCGGGGGGATCCGGGGCCCAGTACTTC
-,TRBV21-1,TRBJ1-5,-,CASTGTGGPADGNQPQHF,TGTGCCAGCACCGGGACAGGGGGCCCCGCGGATGGCAATCAGCCCCAGCATTTT
-,TRBV19,TRBJ1-5,-,CASSTSGFGYQPQHF,TGTGCCAGTAGTACCTCAGGGTTCGGGTATCAGCCCCAGCATTTT
TRBD1,TRBV18,TRBJ2-7,-,CASSPTGGTEGEQYF,TGTGCCAGCTCACCGACAGGGGGCACTGAGGGAGAGCAGTACTTC
TRBD2,TRBV7-2,TRBJ2-7,-,CASSFGRGAYEQYF,TGTGCCAGCAGCTTTGGGCGGGGGGCCTACGAGCAGTACTTC
-,TRBV5-8,TRBJ2-7,-,CASSSDTNYEQYF,TGTGCCAGCAGCTCGGACACTAACTACGAGCAGTACTTC
-,TRBV10-3,TRBJ2-3,-,CAISELTSSTDTQYF,TGTGCCATCAGTGAGTTGACTAGTAGCACAGATACGCAGTATTTT